This T cell receptor (beta chain) was identified in a study of cytomegalovirus exposure and HLA in healthy donors. Background on the study: T cells numbering around 200 million yielded 100 million to 120 million unique TCR beta sequences in an earlier analysis. Study-wide findings and caveats: In a later analysis, compared with equally common non-associated chains, HLA-associated beta chains were more expanded. Specific recognition of CMV antigens was confirmed in vitro for a few chains (all CMV-associated). The authors later linked a missense DCLRE1C variant to TCR beta V- and J-gene trimming.

This PCR relied on a set of 60 Vbeta primers and 13 Jbeta primers. Clones were sequenced by immunoSEQ multiplex PCR, and TCRdb holds only the in-frame ones, with some missing. This table has roughly 110,000 clones, about four fifths appearing once. This clone was recorded only once. What it recognizes is unknown. This CDR3 has 17 residues. From germline, CDR1 is SGHAT and CDR2 FQNNGV. The junction had 10 bases not matched to a gene; V was cut back by 1 base and J by 8 bases. V gene TRBV11-2 combines with J gene TRBJ1-6; 8 positions agree with TRBD1. The sequence was collected from a woman between 18 and 29 years old in good health and CMV-seronegative. Sequencing was done on a sample of PBMCs. In nucleotides, the CDR3 is TGTGCCAGCAGCTTAGGGACAGGGAGTTGGAGAGATTCACCCCTCCACTTT. Amino acids: CASSLGTGSWRDSPLHF. The variable domain in full, with the rest retrieved from reference TRBV11-2 and TRBJ1-6, is EAGVAQSPRYKIIEKRQSVAFWCNPISGHATLYWYQQILGQGPKLLIQFQNNGVVDDSQLPKDRFSAERLKGVDSTLKIQPAKLEDSAVYLCASSLGTGSWRDSPLHFGNGTRLTVT.